This T cell receptor beta chain stems from a study of blood T cell repertoires in COVID-19. In germline, CDR1 is SNHLY, CDR2 FYNNEI. Trimming shortened V by 4 bases and J by 3 bases, and 10 bases separated the two germline ends. The CDR3 covers 13 residues. Repertoires were generated with immunoSEQ multiplex PCR, while TCRdb's copy carries only in-frame clones and drops some. Among 200,000 to 300,000 clones listed, roughly 86% were seen once. Sequenced sample: PBMCs or T cells enriched from blood (not recorded which). This TCR was recovered from a woman younger than 30 who had recovered from COVID-19. This chain links TRBV2 with TRBJ2-7, with D possibly TRBD1 on 5 matching bases. The CDR3 is CASSVDRFYEQYF. The CDR3 bases are TGTGCCAGCAGTGTAGACAGATTCTACGAGCAGTACTTC.